The rows below give T cell receptor beta chains drawn from one sample of a study of T-cell reconstitution after alpha-beta-depleted transplantation in children. TCRdb fed the PCR reads into MiXCR, producing one record per CDR3 protein. Here the sample spans around 580,000 distinct CDR3 sequences, roughly 23% being singletons. Sequenced material: PBMCs, mostly from graft donor cells, taken 360 days after TCRalphabeta/CD19-depleted stem cell transplant. The receptors come from a boy less than two years old who had a stem cell transplant for acute myeloid leukemia, so the T cells may come from the graft donor. CDR3s include the opening cysteine and the closing phenylalanine or tryptophan.

cdr3_aa	v_call	j_call
CATSRDMGVGTDTQYF	TRBV15	TRBJ2-3
CASSPWAGHQNYGYTF	TRBV5-8	TRBJ1-2
CASSYPQGKETQYF	TRBV6-2/TRBV6-3	TRBJ2-5
CASTPGQNNEQFF	TRBV7-2	TRBJ2-1
CSTPDRGYNEQFF	TRBV20-1	TRBJ2-1
CSHFGRGDNEQFF	TRBV20-1	TRBJ2-1
CSARDRRLAGSGELFF	TRBV20-1	TRBJ2-2
CASSQVGGGGTEAFF	TRBV4-1	TRBJ1-1
CASSRGRDGVGEQFF	TRBV12-3/TRBV12-4	TRBJ2-1
CASSSRAGANVLTF	TRBV12-3/TRBV12-4	TRBJ2-6
CASSQPRDGGYEQFF	TRBV5-4	TRBJ2-1
CASSDGAGDQPQHF	TRBV25-1	TRBJ1-5
CASSLGDVGYQETQYF	TRBV7-6	TRBJ2-5
CASALGQGLGQPQHF	TRBV27	TRBJ1-5
CASSYTGTSGGPSYNEQFF	TRBV6-2/TRBV6-3	TRBJ2-1
CATSRTGTDTQYF	TRBV9	TRBJ2-3
CASSPTARYTDTQYF	TRBV9	TRBJ2-3
CASSVTSGGAYEQYF	TRBV19	TRBJ2-7
CSAFHFDRVSLETQYF	TRBV20-1	TRBJ2-5
CASSSIRGRGTGELFF	TRBV28	TRBJ2-2
CASGANINRRQETQYF	TRBV27	TRBJ2-5
CSAPTSGVDADTQYF	TRBV20-1	TRBJ2-3
CSVEPGAGNTEAFF	TRBV29-1	TRBJ1-1